This TCR beta chain is drawn from a study of identifying expanded T cells in peripheral blood. Trimming removed 4 bases at V and 3 bases at J, with 7 bases between. The CDR3 sequence is 13 residues long. Germline loops: CDR1 SGHDN, CDR2 FVKESK. Using immunoSEQ multiplex PCR, the repertoire was profiled, and TCRdb retains in-frame clones only, with some absent. The sample lists about 50,000 clones; roughly 82% were seen once. General study points: Across healthy donors, higher total template counts meant significantly greater two-week count variance. Over about two and four weeks, about 15 and 19 clones changed, versus around 1.2 between replicates.

The sample holds one count of this clone. Its antigen is not identified. The chain couples TRBV14 to TRBJ1-5; D not resolved. This sequence originates from a person aged 18 to 75 in good health. Sequencing was performed on blood. The CDR3: CASSPSINQPQHF. The CDR3 region has the DNA TGTGCCAGCAGCCCGTCGATCAATCAGCCCCAGCATTTT.